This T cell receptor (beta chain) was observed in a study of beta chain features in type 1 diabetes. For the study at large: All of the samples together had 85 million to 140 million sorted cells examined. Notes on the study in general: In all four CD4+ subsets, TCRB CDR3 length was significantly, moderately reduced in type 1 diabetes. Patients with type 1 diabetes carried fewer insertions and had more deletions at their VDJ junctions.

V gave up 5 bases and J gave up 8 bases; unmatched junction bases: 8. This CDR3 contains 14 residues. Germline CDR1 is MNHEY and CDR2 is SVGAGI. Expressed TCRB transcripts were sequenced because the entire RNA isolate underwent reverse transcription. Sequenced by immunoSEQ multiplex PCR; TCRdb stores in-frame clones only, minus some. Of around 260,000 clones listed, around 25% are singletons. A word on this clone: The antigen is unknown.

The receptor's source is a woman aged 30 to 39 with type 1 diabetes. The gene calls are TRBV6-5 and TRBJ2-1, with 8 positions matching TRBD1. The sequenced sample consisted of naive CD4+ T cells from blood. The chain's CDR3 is CASSLGQGTYEQFF. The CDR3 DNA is TGTGCCAGCAGTCTCGGACAGGGAACGTATGAGCAGTTCTTC.